The 19 T cell receptor beta chains given below trace back to one sample, sequenced in a study of shared T cell receptors in the human thymus (dated by TCRdb to the early 2020s). Library generation was performed with the immunoSEQ multiplex PCR assay. TCRdb retrieved this table from immuneACCESS and kept in-frame rearrangements only. Not all clones are present; in checked studies, unresolved V genes account for under half, and no reason is known for the remainder. Within this sample are hundreds of thousands of clones, with approximately 87% of them counted one time only. About 0.0094% of the sample is held by the ten biggest clonotypes. These same data were also listed under a study on human thymus T cells.

Input material: thymocytes. These receptors were obtained from a boy younger than two with a congenital heart defect. Donor details come from another sample of the same person, matched by shared clones.

This clone came up a few times. The V call is TRBV5-4, the J call TRBJ2-1; TRBD2 agrees at 10 bases. Looked up from germline, CDR1 is SGHNT and CDR2 is YYREEE (reference sequence). CDR3 length equals 15 residues. V was pared by 4 bases and J by 6 bases, with 7 bases of the junction left unmatched. CDR3 in amino acids: CASSATSGISNEQFF. The CDR3 DNA reads TGTGCCAGCAGCGCCACTAGCGGGATCTCCAATGAGCAGTTCTTC.

The rearrangement links TRBV27 to TRBJ2-2; TRBD2 aligns across 16 bases. Trimming removed 2 bases from V and 7 bases from J; junction bases left unmatched: 7. Germline loops: CDR1 MNHEY, CDR2 SMNVEV (reference sequence). CDR3 size: 18 residues. The CDR3 DNA is TGTGCCAGCAGTTTAGGGGGACTAGCGGGAGGGCCGGGCGGGGAGCTGTTTTTT. As protein: CASSLGGLAGGPGGELFF.

This clone was counted only a few times. The genes are TRBV29-1 and TRBJ1-3, with D possibly being TRBD1 (5 bases). V was shortened by 5 bases and J by 8 bases, with 13 bases between the two germline ends. The CDR3 spans 12 residues. CDR1 is SQVTM and CDR2 is ANQGSEA in the germline V gene. The DNA of the CDR3 is TGCAGCGTTAAAACAGGTCAACACACCATATATTTT. This codes for CSVKTGQHTIYF. Complete variable domain (other parts from reference TRBV29-1 and TRBJ1-3): SAVISQKPSRDICQRGTSLTIQCQVDSQVTMMFWYRQQPGQSLTLIATANQGSEATYESGFVIDKFPISRPNLTFSTLTVSNMSPEDSSIYLCSVKTGQHTIYFGEGSWLTVV.

The chain combines TRBV4-1 with TRBJ2-7, with D unresolved. V shed 1 base and J shed 6 bases, with 4 bases lying between them. This CDR3 region has 11 residues. The germline V gene has CDR1 MGHRA and CDR2 YSYEKL. The CDR3 sequence: CASSQAGEQYF. CDR3 sequence (DNA): TGCGCCAGCAGCCAAGCAGGCGAGCAGTACTTC.

The chain has TRBV5-1 and TRBJ1-2; weak D call: TRBD1 (6 bases). Trimming took off 4 bases at V and 2 bases at J, with 15 bases between the two ends. CDR3 size: 15 residues. CDR1 and CDR2 (germline): SGHRS, YFSETQ. The CDR3, as DNA: TGCGCCAGCAGCCCAATACAGGGATTGAACTATGGCTACACCTTC. The encoded protein is CASSPIQGLNYGYTF.

This clone has only one observation. The chain is built from TRBV23-1 and TRBJ2-7; maybe TRBD1 (6 bases). TRBV23-1 is marked as an open reading frame, function uncertain. The CDR3 is 14 residues long. The V and J ends lost 4 bases and 2 bases respectively, with 12 bases between them. The CDR3 loop is CASSPHRDTYEQYF. The CDR3 DNA follows: TGCGCCAGCAGTCCCCACCGGGACACCTACGAGCAGTACTTC.

V usage is TRBV19 and J usage is TRBJ2-3; D gene ambiguous. This CDR3 is built from 14 residues. Germline V gene data show CDR1 as LNHDA and CDR2 as SQIVND (reference sequence). Trimming took 11 bases from V and 2 from J, leaving 17 bases between them. The DNA of the CDR3 is TGTGCCGGTCACCTTGGGCGTTACACAGATACGCAGTATTTT. Translation gives CAGHLGRYTDTQYF.

CDR3 coding DNA: TGTGCCAGCAGTGATCGGGGGAACACTGAAGCTTTCTTT. Translating it yields CASSDRGNTEAFF. This chain joins TRBV2 and TRBJ1-1, with unresolved D. The CDR3 loop spans 13 amino acids. The V end lost 3 bases, the J end lost 1 base, and 6 bases lay between the germline ends. The germline CDR1 and CDR2 sequences are SNHLY and FYNNEI.

This clone appeared a single time. This sequence joins TRBV15 and TRBJ1-5; D is possibly TRBD1 (5 bases). The CDR3 is 15 amino acids. Per the germline V gene, CDR1 is LNHNV and CDR2 is YYDKDF (reference sequence). Trimming took 3 bases from V and 0 from J, leaving 9 bases between them. CDR3 sequence (DNA): TGTGCCACCAGCAGCCGACAGTATAGCAATCAGCCCCAGCATTTT. Protein sequence: CATSSRQYSNQPQHF.

The V gene is TRBV15, the J gene TRBJ2-5; the match to TRBD2 covers 7 bases. The junction had 14 bases not matched to a gene; V was cut back by 0 bases and J by 4 bases. CDR3 size: 18 residues. In germline, CDR1 is LNHNV, CDR2 YYDKDF (reference sequence). CDR3 sequence: CATSRERGGGRGGETQYF. CDR3 DNA: TGTGCCACCAGCAGAGAGCGCGGGGGAGGGAGAGGAGGAGAGACCCAGTACTTC.

This chain connects TRBV10-2 to TRBJ2-7, with 9 bases aligning to TRBD1. This CDR3 has 13 amino acids. Germline CDR1 WSHSY, CDR2 SAAADI. After removal of 8 bases from V and 4 bases from J, the junction contained 6 bases not matched to a gene. DNA of the CDR3: TGCGCCAGCTGGGGACAGGGAGGATACGAGCAGTACTTC. The encoded protein is CASWGQGGYEQYF.

The chain recombines TRBV15 with TRBJ2-7; 10 nucleotides align to TRBD1. CDR1 is LNHNV, CDR2 YYDKDF, per germline (reference sequence). The CDR3 is 16 amino acids. Trimming at V came to 0 bases and at J to 5 bases, leaving 7 bases not matched to a gene. CDR3 nucleotides: TGTGCCACCAGCAGAGAGGCTCGGGACAGGGGTAACGAGCAGTACTTC. Amino acids: CATSREARDRGNEQYF.

This clone was observed once. V is TRBV5-6 and J is TRBJ1-2; D might be TRBD1 (5 bases). Between the trimmed V and J ends, which lost 0 bases and 0 bases, there was a span of 9 bases. The CDR3 extends over 15 amino acids. CDR1 SGHDT and CDR2 YYEEEE come from the germline V gene. CDR3 sequence reads: CASSLASGTNYGYTF. CDR3 nucleotide sequence: TGTGCCAGCAGCTTGGCATCAGGGACTAACTATGGCTACACCTTC.

The genes are TRBV15 and TRBJ2-5; TRBD2 is a possible D gene (6 bases). CDR1 and CDR2 (germline): LNHNV, YYDKDF (reference sequence). The CDR3 runs to 17 residues. Trimming pared 0 bases from V and 8 bases from J, leaving 22 bases between. CDR3 region: CATSRDHGTSPSITQYF. CDR3 nucleotide sequence: TGTGCCACCAGCAGAGATCACGGTACTAGCCCTAGTATAACCCAGTACTTC.

The chain uses TRBV6-5 and TRBJ2-7, with a weak D call TRBD2 (5 bases). The V end lost 6 bases, the J end lost 5 bases, and 11 bases lay between the germline ends. This CDR3 is 12 amino acids long. In germline, CDR1 is MNHEY, CDR2 SVGAGI. The CDR3 here is CASSPTSHEQYF. The CDR3 DNA is TGTGCCAGCAGCCCCACTAGTCACGAGCAGTACTTC.

The sample holds one count of this clone. The chain recombines TRBV30 with TRBJ1-3, with TRBD1 identical over 8 bases. The CDR3 runs to 13 residues. Germline V gene data show CDR1 as GTSNPN and CDR2 as SVGIG (reference sequence). The V gene end was trimmed by 8 bases and the J gene end by 4 bases; junction bases not matched to a gene: 7. CDR3 DNA sequence: TGTGCCCTGAAGGACAGGGAAGGAAACACCATATATTTT. Protein: CALKDREGNTIYF.

The chain links TRBV4-1 to TRBJ1-2; D perhaps matches TRBD1 (5 bases). Per the germline V gene, CDR1 is MGHRA and CDR2 is YSYEKL. V lost 0 bases and J lost 4, with 9 bases in between. This CDR3 region has 14 residues. CDR3 coding DNA: TGCGCCAGCAGCCAAGATAGGACAAGCTATGGCTACACCTTC. This gives the protein CASSQDRTSYGYTF.

The chain links TRBV14 to TRBJ2-2; 10 bases align to TRBD2. The V segment lost 3 bases and the J segment 3 bases; nucleotides outside the gene matches: 1. This CDR3 region has 15 residues. Germline CDR1 SGHDN, CDR2 FVKESK. CDR3 amino acids: CASSQGLAHTGELFF. The CDR3 nucleotides read TGTGCCAGCAGCCAGGGACTAGCGCACACCGGGGAGCTGTTTTTT.

The gene calls are TRBV5-6 and TRBJ2-3; no firm D call. Trimming stripped 3 bases from V and 5 bases from J, with 16 bases between. This CDR3 is built from 15 residues. Looked up from germline, CDR1 is SGHDT and CDR2 is YYEEEE. Here the CDR3 reads CASSYIRLVRDTQYF. CDR3 bases: TGTGCCAGCAGCTATATCCGACTGGTGAGAGATACGCAGTATTTT.